This TCR beta chain stems from a study of blood T cell repertoires in COVID-19. CDR3 length: 14 residues. J lost 4 bases, V lost 5 bases, and 2 bases had no gene match. Germline V CDR1 and CDR2: LNHDA, SQIVND (reference sequence). The protocol was immunoSEQ multiplex PCR, while the TCRdb copy is restricted to in-frame clones and leaves out a portion. The table includes hundreds of thousands of clones, approximately 84% detected once. The receptor was isolated from a human donor in a cohort sampled during active COVID-19. Source material: peripheral blood. The V gene is TRBV19, the J gene TRBJ2-7, with 13 bases aligning to TRBD2. The CDR3 DNA reads as TGTGCCAGTAGTCCGGGACTAGCGGGATACGAGCAGTACTTC. Amino acids: CASSPGLAGYEQYF.